Below, 8 T cell receptor beta chains from the same sample are listed, as sequenced in a study of blood T cell repertoires in COVID-19. Repertoires were generated with immunoSEQ multiplex PCR, while TCRdb's copy carries only in-frame clones and drops some. This table holds about 260,000 clones, about 88% found once. Sequenced material: peripheral blood. The receptors originated from a man aged 25 to 40 with active or convalescent COVID-19.

The V gene is TRBV10-1, the J gene TRBJ1-1; possibly TRBD1 for D (5 bases). This CDR3 is 14 amino acids long. Trimming pared 6 bases from V and 4 bases from J, leaving 15 bases between. Germline V gives CDR1 WNHNN, CDR2 SYGVQD (reference sequence). CDR3 sequence: CASRPSGEVTEAFF. DNA of the CDR3: TGCGCCAGCAGGCCTTCGGGGGAGGTCACTGAAGCTTTCTTT.

The rearrangement links TRBV4-1 to TRBJ2-5; D perhaps matches TRBD1 (6 bases). Trimming took off 1 base at V and 4 bases at J, with 13 bases between the two ends. The V gene's germline CDR1 is MGHRA and CDR2 YSYEKL. This CDR3 is 15 amino acids long. This CDR3 is CASSQGTVGAETQYF. The CDR3, as DNA: TGCGCCAGCAGCCAAGGGACAGTTGGTGCAGAGACCCAGTACTTC.

This clone was detected only once. Written as DNA, the CDR3 is TGTGCCAGCAGCTTACGAGGGCTGACAGGGAGGAGTGAAAAACTGTTTTTT. Its translation is CASSLRGLTGRSEKLFF. The V gene is TRBV7-2, the J gene TRBJ1-4, with 7 nucleotides matching TRBD1. Germline assignment: CDR1 SGHTA and CDR2 FQGNSA. The J segment lost 7 bases and the V segment lost 2 bases, leaving 13 bases of the junction unmatched. CDR3 size: 17 residues.

The J gene is TRBJ1-1, the V gene TRBV12-3 or TRBV12-4, with D possibly matching TRBD1 (5 bases). The CDR3 totals 13 residues. Deletions cut 7 bases from V and 3 bases from J, with 12 bases between. The CDR3 here is CASTAGGDTEAFF. The CDR3 coding sequence is TGTGCCAGCACCGCGGGGGGTGACACTGAAGCTTTCTTT.

V and J are TRBV7-6 and TRBJ2-5; 7 positions agree with TRBD1. V was pared by 1 base and J by 4 bases, with 12 bases of the junction left unmatched. Germline V gene lookup returns CDR1 SGHVS and CDR2 FNYEAQ. This CDR3 spans 17 amino acids. The CDR3 here is CASSLGQTGWGVETQYF. The CDR3 nucleotides read TGTGCCAGCAGCTTAGGGCAGACAGGGTGGGGAGTAGAGACCCAGTACTTC.

This clone was recorded once. The chain recombines TRBV4-3 with TRBJ1-6, with TRBD1 identical over 7 bases. The V and J ends lost 3 bases and 11 bases, in that order; junction bases with no gene match: 10. This CDR3 is 15 amino acids long. Germline CDR1 is LGHNA and CDR2 is YSLEER. In DNA form, the CDR3 reads TGCGCCAGCAGCCAGCTTTGGGACAGCCGAACACCCCTCCACTTT. Its translation is CASSQLWDSRTPLHF.

In its sample, this clone was seen a few times. The rearrangement joins TRBV27 to TRBJ2-7; D may be TRBD1 (5 bases). Trimming took 2 bases from V and 1 from J, leaving 9 bases between them. CDR3 length equals 14 residues. Germline loops: CDR1 MNHEY, CDR2 SMNVEV (reference sequence). The CDR3 DNA follows: TGTGCCAGCAGTTTAGTTAAGGGGTCCTACGAGCAGTACTTC. Translation gives CASSLVKGSYEQYF.

The chain has TRBV19 and TRBJ1-1; D call uncertain. Germline V gene sequence: CDR1 LNHDA, CDR2 SQIVND (reference sequence). Trimming removed 1 base from V and 1 base from J, with 7 bases in between. CDR3 length: 14 residues. CDR3 bases: TGTGCCAGTAGTATAGGACTGGCGAACACTGAAGCTTTCTTT. The encoded protein is CASSIGLANTEAFF. Full variable domain (remainder filled in from reference TRBV19 and TRBJ1-1): DGGITQSPKYLFRKEGQNVTLSCEQNLNHDAMYWYRQDPGQGLRLIYYSQIVNDFQKGDIAEGYSVSREKKESFPLTVTSAQKNPTAFYLCASSIGLANTEAFFGQGTRLTVV.